These T cell receptor beta chains were read from a single sample in a study of T cells in Graves' hyperthyroidism and ophthalmopathy. A single record per CDR3 protein comes from TCRdb applying MiXCR to the multiplex PCR reads. The sample holds under 350,000 distinct CDR3 sequences, roughly an eighth seen once. The sequencing sample was made of blood. All receptors derive from a woman aged 40 to 50 with Graves' ophthalmopathy. Each CDR3 is given with its conserved first and last residue. D genes are given only for firm matches. Where a row states a size, it is once, few, many or the class of an expanded clone; other rows omit it.

TRBD2	NA	TRBV29-1	TRBJ2-5	TGCAGCGTTAGGACTAGCGTTGTAGAGACCCAGTACTTC	CSVRTSVVETQYF
NA	NA	TRBV7-6	TRBJ2-5	TGTGCCAGTGGGGCCTACCAAGAGACCCAGTACTTC	CASGAYQETQYF
TRBD2	few	TRBV19	TRBJ2-1	TGTGCCAGTAGTATAGGTTTTTGGGGGACTAGCAGAGTAGTATCCTACAATGAGCAGTTCTTC	CASSIGFWGTSRVVSYNEQFF
NA	many	TRBV10-2	TRBJ1-1	TGCGCCAGCAGTGCCGGGGACACTGAAGCTTTCTTT	CASSAGDTEAFF
TRBD2	many	TRBV28	TRBJ2-3	TGTGCCAGCGGATTAGCGGGAGCGAGAGATACGCAGTATTTT	CASGLAGARDTQYF
TRBD2	many	TRBV13	TRBJ2-3	TGTGCCAGCAGCTCTACGGGGACTAAAGGATCAACCCCCACAGATACGCAGTATTTT	CASSSTGTKGSTPTDTQYF
TRBD1	NA	TRBV5-8	TRBJ2-3	TGTGCCAGCAGTCGCAACAGGGGGCGGGCAGATACGCAGTATTTT	CASSRNRGRADTQYF
TRBD1	many	TRBV6-2/TRBV6-3	TRBJ2-3	TGTGCCGGAGGGGACAGGTACACAGATACGCAGTATTTT	CAGGDRYTDTQYF
TRBD2	few	TRBV11-2	TRBJ2-3	TGTGCCAGCAGCTCCAGACTAGCGGGAGGGCGAATCGCAGATACGCAGTATTTT	CASSSRLAGGRIADTQYF
TRBD2	many	TRBV28	TRBJ2-3	TGTGCCAGCTCTTGGGGTGGTAGCGGGAGGTCAGATACGCAGTATTTT	CASSWGGSGRSDTQYF
NA	few	TRBV11-3	TRBJ2-7	TGTGCCAGCAGCCCCTACTCCTCCTACGAGCAGTACTTC	CASSPYSSYEQYF
TRBD1	many	TRBV13	TRBJ1-2	TGTGCCAGCAGCACCGGGACAGGGGATTATGATGGCTACACCTTC	CASSTGTGDYDGYTF
NA	many	TRBV11-3	TRBJ2-1	TGTGCCAGCAGCTTAGGCGGTCTGTCTTACAATGAGCAGTTCTTC	CASSLGGLSYNEQFF
NA	few	TRBV5-1	TRBJ2-1	TGCGCCAGCAGCTTCGGTTTCAATGAGCAGTTCTTC	CASSFGFNEQFF
TRBD1	many	TRBV29-1	TRBJ2-5	TGCAGCGTTGAAGACGAAAACAGGGGCCAAGAGACCCAGTACTTC	CSVEDENRGQETQYF
NA	NA	TRBV11-2	TRBJ2-6	TGTGCCAGCAGACCTATCCTCAGGGTAGTAGGGGCCAACGTCCTGACTTTC	CASRPILRVVGANVLTF
NA	NA	TRBV20-1	TRBJ2-7	TGCAGTGCTAGAGATTTAGTTCAGGGCCCCTACGAGCAGTACTTC	CSARDLVQGPYEQYF
TRBD2	many	TRBV3-1	TRBJ2-1	TGTGCCAGCAGCCTCTGGACTAGCTCCCCAAACAATGAGCAGTTCTTC	CASSLWTSSPNNEQFF
NA	few	TRBV27	TRBJ1-2	TGTGCCAGCAGTCTCAGGGCTAACTATGGCTACACCTTC	CASSLRANYGYTF
NA	many	TRBV20-1	TRBJ2-3	TGCAGTGCTAGTCTGGACCGGGCGGGTACGCAGTATTTT	CSASLDRAGTQYF
NA	few	TRBV7-9	TRBJ1-3	TGTGCCAGCAGCCCCCTGGTCCGGGGTAGAGGAAACACCATATATTTT	CASSPLVRGRGNTIYF
TRBD2	many	TRBV10-1	TRBJ2-3	TGCGCCAGCGCCTCCGGGACTAACACAGATACGCAGTATTTT	CASASGTNTDTQYF
NA	few	TRBV4-2	TRBJ2-6	TGTGCCAGCAGCTCAAGGGCGGGGCCGAGCTCTGGGGCCAACGTCCTGACTTTC	CASSSRAGPSSGANVLTF
NA	few	TRBV5-6	TRBJ2-1	TGTGCCAGCAGCCGACTAGTCTCTTACAATGAGCAGTTCTTC	CASSRLVSYNEQFF
TRBD1	many	TRBV10-3	TRBJ2-1	TGTGCCATCAGTAGGGGACAGGCGAATGAGCAGTTCTTC	CAISRGQANEQFF
NA	many	TRBV6-1	TRBJ2-1	TGTGCCAGCAGAGTTTTAAATGAGCAGTTCTTC	CASRVLNEQFF
TRBD2	NA	TRBV7-9	TRBJ2-1	TGTGCCAGCAGCCCCCAGGGACTAGCTCTGTTCTTC	CASSPQGLALFF
TRBD1	NA	TRBV11-1	TRBJ1-4	TGTGCCAGCAGCTTTACCGGGACAGTCGCTGAAAAACTGTTTTTT	CASSFTGTVAEKLFF
TRBD1	many	TRBV7-8	TRBJ1-5	TGTGCCAGCAGCTCCGTGCGGGACAGGGGAGTTCAGCCCCAGCATTTT	CASSSVRDRGVQPQHF
NA	NA	TRBV28	TRBJ2-7	TGTGCCAGCAGTTCCATCCGATCCGAGCAGTACTTC	CASSSIRSEQYF
NA	many	TRBV18	TRBJ1-1	TGTGCCAGCTCACCACCGCCAGGGCTGGGCACTGAAGCTTTCTTT	CASSPPPGLGTEAFF
NA	NA	TRBV29-1	TRBJ1-3	TGCAGCGTCGCTGACAGTCTCAACACCATATATTTT	CSVADSLNTIYF